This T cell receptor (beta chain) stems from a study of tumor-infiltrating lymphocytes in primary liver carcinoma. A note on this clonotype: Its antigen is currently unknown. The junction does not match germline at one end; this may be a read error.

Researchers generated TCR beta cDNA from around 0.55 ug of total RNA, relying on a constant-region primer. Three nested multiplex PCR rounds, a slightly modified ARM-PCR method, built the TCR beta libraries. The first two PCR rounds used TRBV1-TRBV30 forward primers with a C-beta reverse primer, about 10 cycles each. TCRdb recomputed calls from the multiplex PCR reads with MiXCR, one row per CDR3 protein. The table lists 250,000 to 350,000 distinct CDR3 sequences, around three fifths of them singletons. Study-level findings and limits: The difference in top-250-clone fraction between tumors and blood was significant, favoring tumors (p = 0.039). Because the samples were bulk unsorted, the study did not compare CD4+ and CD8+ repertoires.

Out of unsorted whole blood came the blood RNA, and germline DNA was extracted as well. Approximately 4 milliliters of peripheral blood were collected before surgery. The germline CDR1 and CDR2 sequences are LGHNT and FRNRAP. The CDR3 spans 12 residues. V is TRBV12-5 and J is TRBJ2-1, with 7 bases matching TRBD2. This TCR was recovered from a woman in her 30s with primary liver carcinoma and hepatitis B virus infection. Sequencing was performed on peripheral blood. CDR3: CASALGGNEQFF. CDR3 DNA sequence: TGTGCTAGTGCTTTGGGGGGGAATGAGCAGTTCTTC.